This T cell receptor beta chain comes out of a study of T cell repertoires in cytomegalovirus infection. At the level of the study: Selected CMV epitopes included recently identified HLA-C-restricted ones as well as well-studied HLA-B-restricted ones. Matching HLA type and CMV infection were both indicated by public TCR beta signatures.

This CDR3 is 13 amino acids long. Trimming took 4 bases from V and 1 from J, leaving 7 bases between them. In germline, CDR1 is SQVTM, CDR2 ANQGSEA. Remarks on this clonotype: Its target is unknown.

Study outcomes and limitations: Clonotype analysis showed dominance of the ex vivo response by HLA-C-restricted CMV-specific TCR beta clonotypes. Identification of carriers of CMV plus the relevant HLA was achieved through cumulative public TCR beta family frequency.

TCRdb recomputed calls from the reads with MiXCR, one row per CDR3 protein. The sample lists hundreds of thousands of distinct CDR3 sequences; approximately 29% were seen once. Sequences were derived from cultured CD8+ T cells from PBMCs, sampled from culture after CMV antigen stimulation. This sequence joins TRBV29-1 and TRBJ2-2; D gene uncertain. This TCR came from a human donor in good health (CMV status not recorded). Some clones in this sample may be carry-over from other donors' samples. Written as DNA, the CDR3 is TGCAGCGTTGTACGCGAGAACACCGGGGAGCTGTTTTTT. Its protein is CSVVRENTGELFF.